These 6 T cell receptor beta chains were sequenced from one sample in a study of regulatory T cells in long-lasting Graves disease. To make TCR beta libraries, researchers used iRepertoire HTBI primers and Arm-PCR of CDR3 regions. TCRdb called the multiplex PCR reads again in MiXCR, with one record for every CDR3 protein. In the table there are around 460,000 distinct CDR3 sequences, roughly 22% of which are singletons. Described time point: persistent/refractory GD, antithyroid drugs over 5 years with positive TRAb. RNA extracted from PBMCs served as the sequencing template. Sequencing used peripheral blood mononuclear cells (PBMCs), obtained when the disease was refractory, from a patient treated with antithyroid drugs. All receptors come from a female donor with Graves disease.

The rearrangement links TRBV28 to TRBJ2-1; 9 positions match TRBD2. The CDR3 loop spans 16 amino acids. The V gene end was trimmed by 1 base and the J gene end by 5 bases; junction bases not matched to a gene: 6. Germline loops: CDR1 MDHEN, CDR2 SYDVKM. This chain's CDR3 is CASSLFAGGRDNEQFF. The CDR3 DNA follows: TGTGCCAGCAGTTTATTCGCGGGGGGGCGGGACAATGAGCAGTTCTTC.

This clonotype was found a few times. V and J are TRBV19 and TRBJ1-5, with TRBD1 matching over 10 bases. This CDR3 is 15 amino acids long. From germline, CDR1 is LNHDA and CDR2 SQIVND (reference sequence). V was pared by 8 bases and J by 0 bases, with 4 bases of the junction left unmatched. CDR3 residues: CASVDRGLSNQPQHF. The CDR3 bases are TGTGCCAGTGTAGACAGGGGGCTTAGCAATCAGCCCCAGCATTTT.

The chain has TRBV10-3 and TRBJ2-7; 8 bases map to TRBD1. This CDR3 contains 13 residues. Unmatched junction bases numbered 4, after V lost 5 bases and J lost 4 bases. In germline, CDR1 is ENHRY, CDR2 SYGVKD. CDR3 residues: CAISWDRTYEQYF. As DNA, the CDR3 is TGTGCCATCAGTTGGGACAGGACTTACGAGCAGTACTTC.

This clonotype was seen at least ten times. The rearrangement uses TRBV11-2 and TRBJ2-2, with no clear D. Trimming shortened V by 2 bases and J by 2 bases, and 9 bases separated the two germline ends. The germline V gene has CDR1 SGHAT and CDR2 FQNNGV. The CDR3 is 15 amino acids. The chain's CDR3 is CASSLKPLNTGELFF. CDR3 DNA sequence: TGTGCCAGCAGCTTAAAACCCCTTAACACCGGGGAGCTGTTTTTT.

This clonotype was seen ten or more times. This sequence joins TRBV6-1 and TRBJ2-7; 8 bases match TRBD1. Trimming took 7 bases from V and 5 from J; bases not matched to a gene: 7. There are 13 residues in the CDR3. Germline CDR1 MNHNS, CDR2 SASEGT. The CDR3 reads CASNLDRVNEQYF. DNA of the CDR3: TGTGCCAGCAACCTGGACAGGGTCAACGAGCAGTACTTC.

The chain uses TRBV30 and TRBJ2-7; 8 bases fit TRBD2. Germline assignment: CDR1 GTSNPN and CDR2 SVGIG (reference sequence). CDR3 length: 12 residues. J was trimmed by 0 bases and V by 8 bases; bases with no gene match: 3. The CDR3 DNA follows: TGTGCCGGCGGGAGGAGCTCCTACGAGCAGTACTTC. Its protein is CAGGRSSYEQYF.